This is a list of T cell receptor beta chains from one sample in a study of cytomegalovirus exposure and HLA in healthy donors. Some clones are missing from TCRdb's copy, which holds only in-frame ones; the method was immunoSEQ multiplex PCR. Among some 150,000 clones listed, approximately 86% were seen once. Sample: PBMCs. The receptor set was obtained from a man aged 18-30 years in good health and CMV-seropositive. CDR3s include the opening cysteine and the closing phenylalanine or tryptophan. D genes are given only for firm matches. Clone size appears in some rows only: once, few, many, or a class for an expanded clone.

J gene | CDR3 length | D gene | V gene | clone size | CDR3 protein | CDR3 DNA
TRBJ1-1 | 19 | . | TRBV30 | . | CAWSLLSGTLQKRNTEAFF | TGTGCCTGGAGTCTCCTGTCCGGGACACTACAGAAGAGGAACACTGAAGCTTTCTTT
TRBJ2-7 | 15 | TRBD2 | TRBV9 | . | CASSLQGGVSYEQYF | TGTGCCAGCAGCCTCCAGGGAGGGGTCTCCTACGAGCAGTACTTC
TRBJ1-2 | 16 | TRBD1 | TRBV5-1 | . | CASSSEFSQGARGYTF | TGCGCCAGCAGCTCCGAGTTTTCGCAGGGGGCGCGCGGCTACACCTTC
TRBJ2-7 | 16 | TRBD1 | TRBV9 | once | CASSVEDRGPPYEQYF | TGTGCCAGCAGCGTAGAGGACAGGGGTCCCCCCTACGAGCAGTACTTC
TRBJ1-1 | 13 | . | TRBV2 | once | CASSEAPSDPAFF | TGTGCCAGCAGTGAAGCCCCCAGCGACCCGGCTTTCTTT
TRBJ1-4 | 14 | TRBD1 | TRBV6-5 | few | CASSQGTENEKLFF | TGTGCCAGCAGCCAAGGGACAGAAAATGAAAAACTGTTTTTT
TRBJ2-7 | 13 | . | TRBV28 | . | CASSLSRAYEQYF | TGTGCCAGCAGTTTGTCCAGGGCCTACGAGCAGTACTTC
TRBJ1-5 | 18 | . | TRBV5-8 | . | CASSLEEVRTYSNQPQHF | TGTGCCAGCAGCTTGGAGGAGGTCAGAACATATAGCAATCAGCCCCAGCATTTT
TRBJ1-2 | 19 | TRBD1 | TRBV28 | . | CASSFPYSQAGGAVGGYTF | TGTGCCAGCAGTTTCCCTTACTCCCAGGCAGGGGGCGCAGTCGGTGGCTACACCTTC
TRBJ2-7 | 14 | . | TRBV5-1 | . | CASSLAKGLHEQYF | TGCGCCAGCAGCTTGGCCAAGGGGCTCCACGAGCAGTACTTC
TRBJ1-1 | 13 | . | TRBV13 | . | CASSLGLGRGAFF | TGTGCCAGCAGCTTAGGCCTGGGCAGGGGAGCTTTCTTT
TRBJ2-7 | 14 | . | TRBV28 | . | CASSFRWRDHEQYF | TGTGCCAGCAGTTTCCGGTGGAGGGACCACGAGCAGTACTTC
TRBJ1-1 | 11 | . | TRBV29-1 | . | CSVGTRTEAFF | TGCAGCGTAGGGACACGAACTGAAGCTTTCTTT
TRBJ1-5 | 14 | TRBD1 | TRBV6-6 | . | CASNRGTVNQPQHF | TGTGCCAGCAATAGGGGGACAGTCAATCAGCCCCAGCATTTT
TRBJ1-4 | 15 | TRBD1 | TRBV7-9 | . | CASSPNRGPNEKLFF | TGTGCCAGCAGCCCCAACAGGGGACCTAATGAAAAACTGTTTTTT
TRBJ1-4 | 14 | TRBD1 | TRBV6-6 | . | CASSRGQGNEKLFF | TGTGCCAGCAGTCGAGGACAGGGAAATGAAAAACTGTTTTTT
TRBJ1-2 | 14 | TRBD1 | TRBV15 | . | CATRGQGQDYGYTF | TGTGCCACCAGGGGACAGGGGCAAGACTATGGCTACACCTTC
TRBJ2-7 | 15 | . | TRBV18 | . | CASSPRSNLTYEQYF | TGTGCCAGCTCACCTCGATCTAACTTAACCTACGAGCAGTACTTC
TRBJ1-1 | 16 | . | TRBV2 | . | CASSEGWGDENTEAFF | TGTGCCAGCAGTGAAGGTTGGGGGGATGAGAACACTGAAGCTTTCTTT
TRBJ1-3 | 15 | . | TRBV9 | . | CASSVGTYSGNTIYF | TGTGCCAGCAGCGTAGGGACTTACTCTGGAAACACCATATATTTT
TRBJ1-2 | 13 | TRBD1 | TRBV28 | . | CASRPTGVGGYTF | TGTGCCAGCAGACCTACAGGGGTGGGTGGCTACACCTTC
TRBJ1-2 | 15 | . | TRBV6-1 | once | CASRHIFQVLYGYTF | TGTGCCAGCAGGCACATCTTTCAGGTCCTCTATGGCTACACCTTC
TRBJ2-6 | 15 | . | TRBV6-1 | . | CASSESEAGANVLTF | TGTGCCAGCAGTGAATCGGAGGCTGGAGCCAACGTCCTGACTTTC
TRBJ2-1 | 13 | . | TRBV7-2 | . | CASGGASYNEQFF | TGTGCCAGCGGCGGGGCCTCATACAATGAGCAGTTCTTC
TRBJ2-2 | 17 | TRBD2 | TRBV6-1 | . | CASSVVSGRFSTGELFF | TGTGCCAGCAGTGTAGTCAGCGGGAGGTTCTCGACCGGGGAGCTGTTTTTT
TRBJ2-5 | 13 | . | TRBV30 | . | CAWSEGGPKTQYF | TGTGCCTGGAGTGAAGGAGGGCCAAAGACCCAGTACTTC
TRBJ2-4 | 15 | . | TRBV19 | . | CASRDRRLSKNIQYF | TGTGCCAGTAGGGACAGACGCTTGTCCAAAAACATTCAGTACTTC
TRBJ1-1 | 12 | . | TRBV30 | . | CAWGIGQPEAFF | TGTGCCTGGGGAATCGGACAGCCTGAAGCTTTCTTT
TRBJ1-1 | 16 | TRBD1 | TRBV15 | . | CATSRGKGQGDTEAFF | TGTGCCACCAGCAGGGGTAAGGGACAGGGGGACACTGAAGCTTTCTTT
TRBJ2-2 | 12 | . | TRBV6-5 | . | CASSDSFGELFF | TGTGCCAGCAGTGACAGCTTCGGGGAGCTGTTTTTT
TRBJ2-7 | 15 | TRBD1 | TRBV7-6 | . | CASSFSGTGAYEQYF | TGTGCCAGCAGCTTCTCCGGGACAGGAGCCTACGAGCAGTACTTC
TRBJ1-5 | 13 | . | TRBV28 | few | CASSRTVNQPQHF | TGTGCCAGCAGCCGGACAGTCAATCAGCCCCAGCATTTT
TRBJ2-5 | 16 | . | TRBV25-1 | . | CASSETRWRYEETQYF | TGTGCCAGCAGTGAAACAAGGTGGAGGTATGAAGAGACCCAGTACTTC
TRBJ1-2 | 17 | TRBD1 | TRBV23-1 | . | CASSRTGQGPLNYGYTF | TGCGCCAGCAGTCGGACGGGACAGGGGCCTCTAAACTATGGCTACACCTTC
TRBJ1-1 | 15 | . | TRBV15 | . | CATSRDLTEGTEAFF | TGTGCCACCAGCAGAGATTTAACGGAGGGCACTGAAGCTTTCTTT
TRBJ1-1 | 14 | TRBD1 | TRBV30 | . | CAWSLQGADTEAFF | TGTGCCTGGTCCCTACAGGGGGCGGACACTGAAGCTTTCTTT
TRBJ1-1 | 13 | . | TRBV9 | . | CASSVVRNTEAFF | TGTGCCAGCAGCGTAGTGCGGAACACTGAAGCTTTCTTT
TRBJ1-5 | 20 | . | TRBV12-5 | . | CASGLVPPGDTGLGNQPQHF | TGTGCTAGTGGTTTGGTACCCCCAGGGGACACAGGTTTGGGCAATCAGCCCCAGCATTTT
TRBJ2-7 | 13 | . | TRBV6-1 | few | CASVRTEESEQYF | TGTGCCAGCGTTAGGACAGAAGAATCCGAGCAGTACTTC
TRBJ1-2 | 16 | . | TRBV6-1 | . | CASSEPGRTSENGYTF | TGTGCCAGCAGTGAACCAGGCAGGACAAGTGAAAATGGCTACACCTTC
TRBJ1-2 | 14 | . | TRBV7-9 | . | CASSLAYGGAGYTF | TGTGCCAGCAGCTTAGCGTACGGTGGGGCTGGCTACACCTTC
TRBJ1-1 | 15 | . | TRBV11-2 | . | CASSSTGRALTEAFF | TGTGCCAGCAGCTCGACAGGAAGAGCTCTCACTGAAGCTTTCTTT
TRBJ1-2 | 14 | TRBD1 | TRBV5-4 | . | CASSLLGQGHGYTF | TGTGCCAGCAGCTTGTTGGGACAGGGGCATGGCTACACCTTC
TRBJ1-2 | 17 | . | TRBV7-7 | . | CASSSSRVGQESYGYTF | TGTGCCAGCAGCTCCTCCCGGGTGGGGCAGGAGTCCTATGGCTACACCTTC
TRBJ2-7 | 15 | TRBD1 | TRBV6-1 | . | CASSEALPGLGGRYF | TGTGCCAGCAGTGAAGCGCTTCCCGGATTAGGGGGCCGGTACTTC
TRBJ1-2 | 16 | TRBD1 | TRBV5-8 | . | CASSLASDREFYGYTF | TGTGCCAGCAGCTTGGCCTCGGACAGGGAATTTTATGGCTACACCTTC